This T cell receptor beta chain was recorded in a study of T cell responses to AZD1222 COVID-19 vaccine. Overall study context: Pooling covered second doses at about 4 or about 12 weeks. Study conclusions and caveats: Reports say nearly half of spike-specific TCRs go after unmutated variant regions. Clonal diversity may have been underestimated in mostly white British donors.

Comment on this clone: What it binds is not known.

Profiled with immunoSEQ multiplex PCR; TCRdb holds only in-frame clones, not every one. The sample gives some 150,000 clones, around nine tenths of which show up once; roughly 5% is in the top ten. The V gene end was trimmed by 3 bases and the J gene end by 15 bases; junction bases not matched to a gene: 7. There are 11 residues in the CDR3. The germline CDR1 and CDR2 sequences are DFQATT and SNEGSKA (reference sequence). The chain joins TRBV20-1 to TRBJ2-1; 8 bases agree with TRBD2. The sequence was obtained from an adult in good health. The material sequenced was peripheral blood, taken on day 0 of AZD1222 vaccination. CDR3: CSASLRGGGFF. The DNA for the CDR3 is TGCAGTGCTAGTCTCCGGGGGGGCGGGTTCTTC.